These T cell receptor beta chains were read from a single sample in a study of blood T cell repertoires in COVID-19. Profiling relied on immunoSEQ multiplex PCR, and the TCRdb table lists in-frame clones only, not all of them. Here the sample spans about 310,000 clones, about nine tenths being singletons. The sample was peripheral blood. These receptors were obtained from a man aged 50-59 years with active or convalescent COVID-19. The CDR3 runs from the conserved cysteine through the conserved F or W. Fields, in order: J gene, V gene, D gene, clone size, CDR3 DNA, CDR3 protein. A D gene is named only where the DNA matches it firmly. Some rows mark clone size as missing; the rest say once, few, many or name a class of expanded clone.

>TRBJ1-5|TRBV30|.|.
TGTGCCTGGAGTGTGGGGCCAGCTCAGCCCCAGCATTTT
CAWSVGPAQPQHF
>TRBJ1-4|TRBV10-3|.|.
TGTGCCATCAGTGATAGTGGGGGGATGACTAATGAAAAACTGTTTTTT
CAISDSGGMTNEKLFF
>TRBJ2-3|TRBV7-9|.|.
TGTGCCAGCAGCTTAATCCGGGACACAGATACGCAGTATTTT
CASSLIRDTDTQYF
>TRBJ2-7|TRBV5-8|TRBD2|.
TGTGCCAGCAGCCAGTTAGCGGGGTGGGAGCAGTACTTC
CASSQLAGWEQYF
>TRBJ2-7|TRBV4-2|.|.
TGTGCCAGCAGCCAAGCGTACGACAGCTCCTACGAGCAGTACTTC
CASSQAYDSSYEQYF
>TRBJ2-2|TRBV5-1|TRBD2|.
TGCGCCAGCAGCCGACGACTAGCGGGCGACACCGGGGAGCTGTTTTTT
CASSRRLAGDTGELFF
>TRBJ2-3|TRBV14|TRBD2|.
TGTGCCAGCAGCCAAGCAGCGGGAGGAAACACAGATACGCAGTATTTT
CASSQAAGGNTDTQYF
>TRBJ1-2|TRBV12-3/TRBV12-4|TRBD1|.
TGTGCCAGCAGGTCCGACAGGGTTCCTGGCTACACCTTC
CASRSDRVPGYTF
>TRBJ2-5|TRBV7-9|TRBD2|.
TGTGCCAGCAGCGTGGGACTAGCGGGGCGCGAGACCCAGTACTTC
CASSVGLAGRETQYF
>TRBJ1-1|TRBV5-1|TRBD1|.
TGCGCCAGCAGCTTTCGACAGGGCGGGAACACTGAAGCTTTCTTT
CASSFRQGGNTEAFF
>TRBJ1-6|TRBV10-2|.|few
TGCGCCAGCAGACTAGAATCAGCGGGATCCCTCCACTTT
CASRLESAGSLHF
>TRBJ1-1|TRBV3-1/TRBV3-2|.|once
TGTGCCAGCAGCCAAGATCGACTTAACGCTGAAGCTTTCTTT
CASSQDRLNAEAFF
>TRBJ1-2|TRBV28|TRBD1|.
TGTGCCAGCAGTGATAACAGGGGTACGATTAACTATGGCTACACCTTC
CASSDNRGTINYGYTF